Following are 19 T cell receptor beta chains from one sample sequenced in a study of T cell repertoires in cytomegalovirus infection. No cognate antigen is known for these TCRs. One entry per CDR3 protein results from TCRdb running MiXCR on the reads. Among approximately 300,000 distinct CDR3 sequences listed, under 35% were seen once. Sequenced material: cultured PBMCs, taken from culture after CMV antigen stimulation. The receptors originated from a human donor in good health (CMV status not recorded). Some clones in this sample may be carry-over from other donors' samples.

The CDR3 here is CASSYPGRGNEQFF. The DNA of the CDR3 is TGTGCCAGCTCTTACCCCGGGAGAGGGAATGAGCAGTTCTTC. V is TRBV27 and J is TRBJ2-1; maybe TRBD2 (6 bases). Per the germline V gene, CDR1 is MNHEY and CDR2 is SMNVEV (reference sequence). V gave up 8 bases and J gave up 7 bases, with 18 bases separating them. CDR3 length equals 14 residues.

As regards this clonotype: One junction end does not reproduce the germline sequence, and a read error may be involved. This rearrangement joins TRBV11-1 to TRBJ1-5; D gene ambiguous. CDR3 length equals 14 residues. Germline CDR1 and CDR2: SGHAT and FQDESV (reference sequence). The CDR3 sequence: CASSLDGVNRPQHF. CDR3 nucleotides: TGTGCCAGCAGCTTAGATGGGGTCAATCGGCCCCAGCATTTT.

CDR3 protein: CASSPWKGLETGELFF. The CDR3 nucleotides are TGTGCCAGCAGTCCATGGAAGGGACTAGAGACCGGGGAGCTGTTTTTT. The genes are TRBV12-3 or TRBV12-4 and TRBJ2-2, with TRBD2 matching 8 bases. The CDR3 contains 16 residues. Losses at the gene ends were 5 bases for V and 5 bases for J; bases not matched to a gene: 10.

J is TRBJ2-7 and V is TRBV6-8; 8 bases map to TRBD2. With 7 bases clipped from V and 2 bases from J, the junction kept 10 bases outside the gene matches. The CDR3 has 15 amino acids. CDR1 and CDR2 from the germline V gene are MNHGY and SAAAGT. The chain's CDR3 is CASTQKRGGAYEQYF. The CDR3 DNA reads TGTGCCAGCACCCAGAAACGGGGGGGCGCCTACGAGCAGTACTTC.

The chain couples TRBV7-3 to TRBJ2-1; maybe TRBD1 (6 bases). Trimming took off 0 bases at V and 2 bases at J, with 11 bases between the two ends. CDR3 size: 16 residues. Germline V gene data show CDR1 as SGHTA and CDR2 as FQGTGA. The CDR3 nucleotides are TGTGCCAGCAGCTTAACGAAGGGGGTAACCTACAATGAGCAGTTCTTC. This translates into CASSLTKGVTYNEQFF. The full variable domain, with the rest looked up from reference TRBV7-3 and TRBJ2-1, is GAGVSQTPSNKVTEKGKYVELRCDPISGHTALYWYRQSLGQGPEFLIYFQGTGAADDSGLPNDRFFAVRPEGSVSTLKIQRTERGDSAVYLCASSLTKGVTYNEQFFGPGTRLTVL.

This chain uses TRBV12-3 or TRBV12-4 with TRBJ1-5, with D possibly matching TRBD1 (5 bases). This CDR3 contains 15 residues. Deletions cut 3 bases from V and 0 bases from J, with 9 bases between. In nucleotides, the CDR3 is TGTGCCAGCAGTTTTGGCAGGGCTAGCAATCAGCCCCAGCATTTT. Translating gives CASSFGRASNQPQHF.

This clonotype was picked up a small number of times. This chain joins TRBV12-3 or TRBV12-4 and TRBJ2-6; no firm D call. V lost 5 bases and J 0 bases, leaving 14 bases between the germline ends. The CDR3 is made up of 17 amino acids. CDR3 sequence reads: CASSAPAINSGANVLTF. In DNA, the CDR3 is TGTGCCAGCAGTGCCCCAGCTATAAACTCTGGGGCCAACGTCCTGACTTTC.

This clonotype was found many times. V gene TRBV7-6 combines with J gene TRBJ1-4; no clear D. CDR3 length: 16 residues. Germline CDR1 is SGHVS and CDR2 is FNYEAQ. Trimming cost V 2 bases and J 7 bases, with 17 bases left between them. The CDR3 reads CASSLNTWSRGEKLFF. The CDR3 nucleotides are TGTGCCAGCAGCTTAAATACGTGGAGCAGAGGTGAAAAACTGTTTTTT.

The J gene is TRBJ1-1, the V gene TRBV7-2, with D maybe TRBD1 (5 bases). This CDR3 is 13 amino acids long. V was trimmed by 7 bases and J by 1 base, leaving 10 bases between them. The germline V gene encodes CDR1 SGHTA and CDR2 FQGNSA. CDR3 amino acids: CASNNGQNTEAFF. The DNA for the CDR3 is TGTGCCAGCAACAACGGACAGAACACTGAAGCTTTCTTT.

The CDR3 DNA sequence: TGTGCCAGCAGCAAACTCGACAGGGGGAAAGCTTTCTTT. It yields the protein CASSKLDRGKAFF. V is TRBV27 and J is TRBJ1-1, with TRBD1 matching over 9 bases. Unmatched junction bases numbered 8, after V lost 6 bases and J lost 9 bases. The germline V gene has CDR1 MNHEY and CDR2 SMNVEV (reference sequence). This CDR3 is 13 amino acids long.

The chain combines TRBV6-1 with TRBJ1-4; 10 nucleotides agree with TRBD1. The CDR3 consists of 14 residues. Germline V gene data show CDR1 as MNHNS and CDR2 as SASEGT. V lost 6 bases to trimming and J lost 8 bases; unmatched junction nucleotides: 6. This CDR3 reads CASREGQGWEKLFF. In nucleotides, the CDR3 is TGTGCCAGCAGGGAGGGACAGGGGTGGGAAAAACTGTTTTTT.

This clonotype appeared a few times. The chain has TRBV2 and TRBJ1-6; tentative D call: TRBD1 (6 bases). V lost 5 bases to trimming and J lost 7 bases, with 9 bases between them. From germline, CDR1 is SNHLY and CDR2 FYNNEI. CDR3 length: 13 amino acids. CDR3: CASSSGENSPLHF. CDR3 DNA: TGTGCCAGCAGTTCAGGGGAAAATTCACCCCTCCACTTT. The variable domain in full, with the rest retrieved from reference TRBV2 and TRBJ1-6, is EPEVTQTPSHQVTQMGQEVILRCVPISNHLYFYWYRQILGQKVEFLVSFYNNEISEKSEIFDDQFSVERPDGSNFTLKIRSTKLEDSAMYFCASSSGENSPLHFGNGTRLTVT.

This clonotype was picked up a small number of times. The DNA for the CDR3 is TGTGCCACCAGTGACCCTAAGGACGGCCCCCACACTGAAGCTTTCTTT. As protein: CATSDPKDGPHTEAFF. This chain connects TRBV24-1 to TRBJ1-1; D is undetermined. Germline assignment: CDR1 KGHDR and CDR2 SFDVKD. With 4 bases removed from V and 3 bases from J, the gap between germline ends came to 17 bases. The CDR3 runs 16 residues.

This clonotype was seen at least ten times. CDR3: CASASDTQYF. The CDR3 nucleotides read TGTGCCAGCGCGTCAGATACGCAGTATTTT. The V call is TRBV7-8, the J call TRBJ2-3; D is unclear. The length of the CDR3 is 10 residues. Germline values: CDR1 SGHVS, CDR2 FQNEAQ. Trimming left V 8 bases short and J 4 bases short, with 4 bases between. Drawing the rest from reference TRBV7-8 and TRBJ2-3, the complete variable domain is GAGVSQSPRYKVAKRGQDVALRCDPISGHVSLFWYQQALGQGPEFLTYFQNEAQLDKSGLPSDRFFAERPEGSVSTLKIQRTQQEDSAVYLCASASDTQYFGPGTRLTVL.

The table lists this clonotype with a few counts. The rearrangement joins TRBV12-3 or TRBV12-4 to TRBJ1-3, with TRBD1 identical over 7 bases. There are 17 residues in the CDR3. The V and J ends lost 8 bases and 6 bases, in that order; junction bases with no gene match: 19. DNA for the CDR3: TGTGCCAGCTGCACAAGAAGAGACAGGGCCGGAGTAAACACCATATATTTT. This gives the protein CASCTRRDRAGVNTIYF.

The sample holds a few counts of this clonotype. The rearrangement uses TRBV6-2 or TRBV6-3 and TRBJ2-1; weak D call: TRBD1 (5 bases). The germline V gene encodes CDR1 MNHEY and CDR2 SVGEGT. This CDR3 has 16 residues. V gave up 9 bases and J gave up 3 bases, with 21 bases separating them. The CDR3 DNA follows: TGTGCCAGTTCCAGCCTAGGCAGGGTCGGCTACAATGAGCAGTTCTTC. Translated, it gives CASSSLGRVGYNEQFF.

This clonotype turned up a few times. The rearrangement joins TRBV6-9 to TRBJ1-4; D remains ambiguous. The CDR3 spans 11 residues. Germline CDR1 and CDR2: MNHGY and SVAAGI. V was clipped by 2 bases and J by 10 bases, with 5 bases between them. CDR3 protein: CASSYMGKLFF. DNA of the CDR3: TGTGCCAGCAGTTATATGGGAAAACTGTTTTTT.

The chain links TRBV28 to TRBJ1-5, with 9 bases lining up with TRBD1. CDR1 is MDHEN, CDR2 SYDVKM, per germline. CDR3 size: 14 residues. V dropped 5 bases and J dropped 5; count of bases not matched to a gene: 4. The CDR3 is CASSPTGGYQPQHF. The DNA for the CDR3 is TGTGCCAGCAGTCCGACAGGGGGTTATCAGCCCCAGCATTTT. The variable domain in full, completed from reference TRBV28 and TRBJ1-5, reads DVKVTQSSRYLVKRTGEKVFLECVQDMDHENMFWYRQDPGLGLRLIYFSYDVKMKEKGDIPEGYSVSREKKERFSLILESASTNQTSMYLCASSPTGGYQPQHFGDGTRLSIL.

This clonotype was counted a few times. The chain carries TRBV7-9 and TRBJ1-4; weak D call: TRBD1 (5 bases). Germline values: CDR1 SEHNR, CDR2 FQNEAQ (reference sequence). The CDR3 is made up of 16 amino acids. V lost 4 bases, J lost 5 bases, and 17 bases lay in between. The CDR3 bases are TGTGCCAGCAGCTCCCCCCCGACAGCCGTAAATGAAAAACTGTTTTTT. It codes for CASSSPPTAVNEKLFF.